The rows below give T cell receptor beta chains drawn from one sample of a study of cytomegalovirus exposure and HLA in healthy donors. Profiled with immunoSEQ multiplex PCR; TCRdb holds only in-frame clones, not every one. This table has around 130,000 clones, 75% to 85% appearing once. The specimen sequenced was PBMCs. Every receptor here comes from a girl aged 2-10 years in good health and CMV-seronegative. CDR3s include the opening cysteine and the closing phenylalanine or tryptophan. The order of the fields is clone size, J gene, D gene, V gene, CDR3 protein, CDR3 DNA. A D gene is named only where the DNA matches it firmly. Clone size appears in some rows only: once, few, many, or a class for an expanded clone.

abundance: .; j_gene: TRBJ2-4; d_gene: TRBD1; v_gene: TRBV9; CDR3aa: CASSYTTGDAKNIQYF; CDR3nt: TGTGCCAGCAGCTATACGACAGGGGATGCCAAAAACATTCAGTACTTC
abundance: .; j_gene: TRBJ2-6; d_gene: .; v_gene: TRBV5-1; CDR3aa: CASSRDSPLSGANVLTF; CDR3nt: TGCGCCAGCAGCAGAGACAGTCCGCTCTCTGGGGCCAACGTCCTGACTTTC
abundance: .; j_gene: TRBJ2-5; d_gene: TRBD1; v_gene: TRBV27; CDR3aa: CASSFTGVGMGETQYF; CDR3nt: TGTGCCAGCAGTTTTACAGGGGTGGGAATGGGGGAGACCCAGTACTTC
abundance: .; j_gene: TRBJ2-4; d_gene: TRBD2; v_gene: TRBV27; CDR3aa: CASSLTAGVHIQYF; CDR3nt: TGTGCCAGCAGTTTAACAGCGGGAGTTCACATTCAGTACTTC
abundance: .; j_gene: TRBJ2-3; d_gene: TRBD2; v_gene: TRBV5-4; CDR3aa: CASSPGLAGAHYTDTQYF; CDR3nt: TGTGCCAGCAGCCCCGGACTAGCGGGGGCCCATTACACAGATACGCAGTATTTT
abundance: .; j_gene: TRBJ2-1; d_gene: TRBD1; v_gene: TRBV28; CDR3aa: CASSLTGVYNEQFF; CDR3nt: TGTGCCAGCAGTCTGACAGGGGTCTACAATGAGCAGTTCTTC
abundance: .; j_gene: TRBJ1-1; d_gene: .; v_gene: TRBV6-1; CDR3aa: CASSEVGAFTEAFF; CDR3nt: TGTGCCAGCAGTGAGGTAGGGGCGTTCACTGAAGCTTTCTTT
abundance: .; j_gene: TRBJ1-2; d_gene: .; v_gene: TRBV6-1; CDR3aa: CASSDYAGMNYGYTF; CDR3nt: TGTGCCAGCAGTGATTACGCAGGTATGAACTATGGCTACACCTTC
abundance: .; j_gene: TRBJ2-7; d_gene: TRBD1; v_gene: TRBV6-1; CDR3aa: CASRSPGTGVYEQYF; CDR3nt: TGTGCCAGCAGATCACCCGGGACAGGGGTCTACGAGCAGTACTTC
abundance: .; j_gene: TRBJ2-7; d_gene: .; v_gene: TRBV4-3; CDR3aa: CASSQDSGYEQYF; CDR3nt: TGCGCCAGCAGCCAAGATTCCGGCTACGAGCAGTACTTC
abundance: .; j_gene: TRBJ2-5; d_gene: .; v_gene: TRBV5-5; CDR3aa: CASSLEGHFQETQYF; CDR3nt: TGTGCCAGCAGCTTGGAAGGACATTTTCAAGAGACCCAGTACTTC
abundance: once; j_gene: TRBJ2-1; d_gene: TRBD2; v_gene: TRBV19; CDR3aa: CASSIVAVRGAGYNEQFF; CDR3nt: TGTGCCAGTAGTATAGTCGCGGTGCGGGGGGCGGGCTACAATGAGCAGTTCTTC
abundance: once; j_gene: TRBJ2-7; d_gene: .; v_gene: TRBV29-1; CDR3aa: CSVGGQHEQYF; CDR3nt: TGCAGCGTTGGGGGGCAACACGAGCAGTACTTC
abundance: .; j_gene: TRBJ1-2; d_gene: .; v_gene: TRBV18; CDR3aa: CASSPDTYGYTF; CDR3nt: TGTGCCAGCTCACCCGACACTTATGGCTACACCTTC
abundance: .; j_gene: TRBJ2-7; d_gene: TRBD2; v_gene: TRBV11-2; CDR3aa: CASSPISPLAGLSYEQYF; CDR3nt: TGTGCCAGCAGCCCGATAAGTCCGCTAGCGGGACTCTCCTACGAGCAGTACTTC
abundance: .; j_gene: TRBJ2-3; d_gene: TRBD1; v_gene: TRBV10-3; CDR3aa: CAISERGRGTDTQYF; CDR3nt: TGTGCCATCAGTGAGAGGGGGCGGGGCACAGATACGCAGTATTTT
abundance: once; j_gene: TRBJ2-4; d_gene: TRBD2; v_gene: TRBV4-1; CDR3aa: CASSQLAGGLAKNIQYF; CDR3nt: TGCGCCAGCAGCCAACTAGCGGGGGGCCTAGCCAAAAACATTCAGTACTTC
abundance: .; j_gene: TRBJ1-2; d_gene: .; v_gene: TRBV28; CDR3aa: CASRPTTGSGYTF; CDR3nt: TGTGCCAGCAGACCCACTACTGGGTCTGGCTACACCTTC
abundance: .; j_gene: TRBJ2-1; d_gene: .; v_gene: TRBV27; CDR3aa: CASSRTLSIEYNEQFF; CDR3nt: TGTGCCAGCAGTCGAACACTATCGATCGAGTACAATGAGCAGTTCTTC
abundance: .; j_gene: TRBJ1-6; d_gene: .; v_gene: TRBV7-9; CDR3aa: CASTGDMYNSPLHF; CDR3nt: TGTGCCAGCACCGGTGACATGTATAATTCACCCCTCCACTTT
abundance: .; j_gene: TRBJ1-2; d_gene: .; v_gene: TRBV28; CDR3aa: CASSLVQGGFYGYTF; CDR3nt: TGTGCCAGCAGTCTTGTACAGGGAGGGTTCTATGGCTACACCTTC
abundance: .; j_gene: TRBJ2-7; d_gene: TRBD1; v_gene: TRBV12-5; CDR3aa: CASGLVTGGYEQYF; CDR3nt: TGTGCTAGTGGTTTGGTAACAGGGGGCTACGAGCAGTACTTC
abundance: once; j_gene: TRBJ2-5; d_gene: TRBD1; v_gene: TRBV28; CDR3aa: CASSPGQGARETQYF; CDR3nt: TGTGCCAGCAGTCCTGGACAGGGGGCTCGAGAGACCCAGTACTTC
abundance: .; j_gene: TRBJ1-6; d_gene: TRBD1; v_gene: TRBV10-3; CDR3aa: CAISDPGQGVPNSPLHF; CDR3nt: TGTGCCATCAGTGATCCGGGACAGGGGGTCCCGAATTCACCCCTCCACTTT
abundance: .; j_gene: TRBJ1-1; d_gene: TRBD1; v_gene: TRBV18; CDR3aa: CASSPGTGSHTEAFF; CDR3nt: TGTGCCAGCTCACCGGGGACAGGGTCCCACACTGAAGCTTTCTTT
abundance: .; j_gene: TRBJ2-7; d_gene: TRBD1; v_gene: TRBV5-6; CDR3aa: CASSRRGQFYEQYF; CDR3nt: TGTGCCAGCAGCCGTCGGGGACAGTTCTACGAGCAGTACTTC
abundance: .; j_gene: TRBJ2-7; d_gene: TRBD2; v_gene: TRBV6-1; CDR3aa: CASTRLAGVYEQYF; CDR3nt: TGTGCCAGCACCAGACTAGCGGGGGTCTACGAGCAGTACTTC
abundance: .; j_gene: TRBJ2-3; d_gene: TRBD2; v_gene: TRBV9; CDR3aa: CASSKAGGPDTQYF; CDR3nt: TGTGCCAGCAGCAAAGCGGGAGGGCCAGATACGCAGTATTTT
abundance: .; j_gene: TRBJ2-7; d_gene: .; v_gene: TRBV29-1; CDR3aa: CSVAQGPSYEQYF; CDR3nt: TGCAGCGTTGCGCAGGGGCCCTCCTACGAGCAGTACTTC
abundance: .; j_gene: TRBJ1-1; d_gene: .; v_gene: TRBV5-8; CDR3aa: CASSPGGVNTEAFF; CDR3nt: TGTGCCAGCAGCCCGGGAGGGGTAAACACTGAAGCTTTCTTT
abundance: .; j_gene: TRBJ1-3; d_gene: .; v_gene: TRBV27; CDR3aa: CASSPDGSSGNTIYF; CDR3nt: TGTGCCAGCAGCCCGGACGGGAGCTCTGGAAACACCATATATTTT
abundance: .; j_gene: TRBJ2-7; d_gene: .; v_gene: TRBV7-2; CDR3aa: CASSGDPRGAGFYEQYF; CDR3nt: TGTGCCAGCAGCGGGGACCCACGGGGGGCTGGTTTCTACGAGCAGTACTTC
abundance: few; j_gene: TRBJ2-1; d_gene: .; v_gene: TRBV7-9; CDR3aa: CASSLSGYNEQFF; CDR3nt: TGTGCCAGCAGCTTAAGCGGTTACAATGAGCAGTTCTTC
abundance: .; j_gene: TRBJ2-3; d_gene: .; v_gene: TRBV11-2; CDR3aa: CASSLLAFTDTQYF; CDR3nt: TGTGCCAGCAGCTTGCTAGCCTTCACAGATACGCAGTATTTT
abundance: .; j_gene: TRBJ2-5; d_gene: .; v_gene: TRBV30; CDR3aa: CAWSVQGPGTQYF; CDR3nt: TGTGCCTGGAGTGTACAGGGCCCGGGGACCCAGTACTTC
abundance: .; j_gene: TRBJ2-3; d_gene: TRBD2; v_gene: TRBV4-1; CDR3aa: CASSQAGLGRADTQYF; CDR3nt: TGCGCCAGCAGCCAAGCGGGACTAGGGCGAGCAGATACGCAGTATTTT
abundance: .; j_gene: TRBJ2-7; d_gene: TRBD2; v_gene: TRBV5-1; CDR3aa: CASSLAASGSIYEQYF; CDR3nt: TGCGCCAGCAGCTTGGCGGCTAGCGGGAGTATCTACGAGCAGTACTTC
abundance: once; j_gene: TRBJ2-2; d_gene: .; v_gene: TRBV5-4; CDR3aa: CASTPRDTGELFF; CDR3nt: TGTGCCAGCACCCCACGAGACACCGGGGAGCTGTTTTTT
abundance: .; j_gene: TRBJ1-4; d_gene: .; v_gene: TRBV10-3; CDR3aa: CAIRGGTNEKLFF; CDR3nt: TGTGCCATCAGGGGGGGTACTAATGAAAAACTGTTTTTT
abundance: .; j_gene: TRBJ2-3; d_gene: TRBD1; v_gene: TRBV29-1; CDR3aa: CSVLQGAYQHGDTQYF; CDR3nt: TGCAGCGTTCTCCAGGGGGCTTATCAACATGGAGATACGCAGTATTTT
abundance: .; j_gene: TRBJ2-3; d_gene: TRBD1; v_gene: TRBV30; CDR3aa: CAWRGQPTDTQYF; CDR3nt: TGTGCCTGGAGGGGACAGCCCACAGATACGCAGTATTTT
abundance: .; j_gene: TRBJ1-2; d_gene: TRBD1; v_gene: TRBV28; CDR3aa: CASSSGAGGDYGYTF; CDR3nt: TGTGCCAGCAGTTCTGGGGCAGGGGGCGACTATGGCTACACCTTC
abundance: .; j_gene: TRBJ2-2; d_gene: .; v_gene: TRBV7-9; CDR3aa: CASSLEVGQVVFGTGELFF; CDR3nt: TGTGCCAGCAGCTTAGAGGTTGGGCAGGTGGTATTCGGCACCGGGGAGCTGTTTTTT
abundance: once; j_gene: TRBJ1-2; d_gene: TRBD1; v_gene: TRBV7-8; CDR3aa: CASSLSGTGRGYGYTF; CDR3nt: TGTGCCAGCAGCTTGAGCGGGACAGGGAGAGGCTATGGCTACACCTTC
abundance: .; j_gene: TRBJ2-3; d_gene: TRBD1; v_gene: TRBV6-4; CDR3aa: CASSLDRAGTDTQYF; CDR3nt: TGTGCCAGCAGTCTGGACAGGGCAGGGACAGATACGCAGTATTTT
abundance: .; j_gene: TRBJ2-2; d_gene: TRBD1; v_gene: TRBV19; CDR3aa: CASSIVRTGEFRELFF; CDR3nt: TGTGCCAGTAGTATAGTTAGGACAGGGGAATTCAGGGAGCTGTTTTTT
abundance: .; j_gene: TRBJ1-2; d_gene: .; v_gene: TRBV27; CDR3aa: CASSLSRSGEGGYTF; CDR3nt: TGTGCCAGCAGTTTATCTCGATCAGGGGAAGGTGGCTACACCTTC
abundance: once; j_gene: TRBJ2-3; d_gene: TRBD2; v_gene: TRBV4-2; CDR3aa: CASSLAGGSDTQYF; CDR3nt: TGTGCCAGCAGCCTAGCGGGGGGCTCAGATACGCAGTATTTT
abundance: .; j_gene: TRBJ2-5; d_gene: .; v_gene: TRBV25-1; CDR3aa: CASGSGATQETQYF; CDR3nt: TGTGCCAGTGGTTCGGGAGCGACACAAGAGACCCAGTACTTC
abundance: .; j_gene: TRBJ1-6; d_gene: .; v_gene: TRBV6-4; CDR3aa: CASSYTGTPNSPLHF; CDR3nt: TGTGCCAGCAGTTATACCGGGACACCGAATTCACCCCTCCACTTT
abundance: .; j_gene: TRBJ2-7; d_gene: .; v_gene: TRBV9; CDR3aa: CASSVGSSTYEQYF; CDR3nt: TGTGCCAGCAGCGTAGGTAGTAGTACCTACGAGCAGTACTTC
abundance: .; j_gene: TRBJ2-7; d_gene: .; v_gene: TRBV19; CDR3aa: CASSISRHYEQYF; CDR3nt: TGTGCCAGTAGTATTAGTCGCCACTACGAGCAGTACTTC
abundance: .; j_gene: TRBJ2-5; d_gene: TRBD2; v_gene: TRBV5-1; CDR3aa: CASSVTPRGDQETQYF; CDR3nt: TGCGCCAGCAGCGTGACCCCCCGGGGGGACCAAGAGACCCAGTACTTC
abundance: .; j_gene: TRBJ2-7; d_gene: TRBD1; v_gene: TRBV5-1; CDR3aa: CASSLDRAYEQYF; CDR3nt: TGCGCCAGCAGCTTAGACAGGGCCTACGAGCAGTACTTC
abundance: .; j_gene: TRBJ2-3; d_gene: .; v_gene: TRBV7-6; CDR3aa: CASSLEDGGMDTQYF; CDR3nt: TGTGCCAGCAGCTTAGAGGACGGGGGTATGGATACGCAGTATTTT
abundance: .; j_gene: TRBJ2-3; d_gene: TRBD2; v_gene: TRBV7-7; CDR3aa: CASSQGPRGTSGGTDTQYF; CDR3nt: TGTGCTAGCAGCCAAGGACCCCGCGGGACTAGCGGGGGCACAGATACGCAGTATTTT
abundance: once; j_gene: TRBJ1-2; d_gene: .; v_gene: TRBV29-1; CDR3aa: CSVEPGAYNYGYTF; CDR3nt: TGCAGCGTTGAACCAGGGGCATATAACTATGGCTACACCTTC
abundance: .; j_gene: TRBJ2-7; d_gene: TRBD2; v_gene: TRBV27; CDR3aa: CASSLSFGTKTYEQYF; CDR3nt: TGTGCCAGCAGTTTAAGCTTTGGGACTAAGACCTACGAGCAGTACTTC
abundance: .; j_gene: TRBJ2-7; d_gene: .; v_gene: TRBV7-3; CDR3aa: CASSLTPGRSHEQYF; CDR3nt: TGTGCCAGCAGCTTAACTCCAGGGAGGTCCCACGAGCAGTACTTC